Listed here are 21 T cell receptor beta chains from one sample, sequenced in a study of control samples from healthy donors and cancer patients. Generated by immunoSEQ multiplex PCR, the TCRdb table keeps only in-frame clones and is missing some. The repertoire holds about 110,000 clones, with roughly four fifths as singletons. Sequencing was carried out using blood. The source is a man in his late teens or twenties in good health.

V gene TRBV30 combines with J gene TRBJ1-5; a possible D gene is TRBD1 (5 bases). CDR1 and CDR2 from the germline V gene are GTSNPN and SVGIG (reference sequence). Trimming pared 0 bases from V and 3 bases from J, leaving 15 bases between. This CDR3 has 16 residues. CDR3: CAWSVGPGTVNQPQHF. The CDR3, as DNA: TGTGCCTGGAGTGTAGGACCCGGGACGGTCAATCAGCCCCAGCATTTT.

The rearrangement joins TRBV18 to TRBJ2-7; 11 nucleotides match TRBD1. Germline CDR1 is KGHSH and CDR2 is LQKENI. V lost 6 bases and J lost 3; bases outside the gene matches: 7. This CDR3 has 15 residues. CDR3 DNA: TGTGCCAGCTCCCCCGGACAGGGGGCGGTCTACGAGCAGTACGTC. Translation gives CASSPGQGAVYEQYV.

The chain combines TRBV7-9 with TRBJ2-5; 8 bases line up with TRBD1. J was trimmed by 0 bases and V by 5 bases; bases with no gene match: 5. The CDR3 loop spans 15 amino acids. Looked up from germline, CDR1 is SEHNR and CDR2 is FQNEAQ (reference sequence). For the CDR3, the DNA is TGTGCCAGCAGCAGGGGACAGGCGTACCAAGAGACCCAGTACTTC. Translated: CASSRGQAYQETQYF.

The genes are TRBV12-3 or TRBV12-4 and TRBJ2-7; D is undetermined. This CDR3 region has 11 residues. The V end lost 5 bases, the J end lost 3 bases, and 5 bases lay between the germline ends. CDR3 region: CASSKYYEQYF. CDR3 bases: TGTGCCAGCAGTAAGTACTACGAGCAGTACTTC.

This clone was picked up many times. J is TRBJ2-1 and V is TRBV6-6; the D call may be TRBD1 or TRBD2 (6 bases each). The germline CDR1 and CDR2 sequences are MNHNY and SVGAGI (reference sequence). This CDR3 has 15 amino acids. Trimming took 2 bases from V and 4 from J, leaving 12 bases between them. CDR3: CASSYGGHEYNEQFF. The CDR3 coding sequence is TGTGCCAGCAGTTACGGGGGGCACGAATACAATGAGCAGTTCTTC.

The chain recombines TRBV12-3 or TRBV12-4 with TRBJ1-6; no definite D call. This CDR3 contains 13 residues. V lost 6 bases, J lost 13 bases, and 16 bases lay in between. CDR3 residues: CASRPSTLRPLHF. CDR3 DNA: TGTGCCAGCAGACCCAGTACGTTACGGCCCCTCCACTTT.

This sequence joins TRBV6-5 and TRBJ2-7; D is uncertain. V was trimmed by 10 bases and J by 5 bases, leaving 12 bases between them. This CDR3 is 11 amino acids long. The germline gives CDR1 MNHEY, CDR2 SVGAGI. The CDR3 sequence is CATQRSDEQYF. The CDR3 DNA follows: TGTGCCACCCAACGGTCGGACGAGCAGTACTTC.

The rearrangement joins TRBV4-1 to TRBJ2-7; D perhaps matches TRBD1 (6 bases). Germline V CDR1 and CDR2: MGHRA, YSYEKL. CDR3 length equals 14 residues. Trimming took off 4 bases at V and 1 base at J, with 11 bases between the two ends. For the CDR3, the DNA is TGCGCCAGCAGCCGAACCACAGGGTCCTACGAGCAGTACTTC. Translation: CASSRTTGSYEQYF.

This chain uses TRBV9 with TRBJ2-2; 14 bases fit TRBD2. The germline CDR1 and CDR2 sequences are SGDLS and YYNGEE. J lost 4 bases, V lost 3 bases, and 20 bases had no gene match. The CDR3 consists of 22 residues. CDR3 amino acids: CASSGRRPTSGGEIRGTGELFF. CDR3 coding DNA: TGTGCCAGCAGCGGGCGGAGGCCGACTAGCGGGGGGGAAATTCGGGGCACCGGGGAGCTGTTTTTT.

This sequence joins TRBV19 and TRBJ2-7; maybe TRBD2 (6 bases). V was shortened by 2 bases and J by 7 bases, with 15 bases between the two germline ends. Germline assignment: CDR1 LNHDA and CDR2 SQIVND (reference sequence). The CDR3 length is 14 residues. The CDR3 nucleotides are TGTGCCAGTAGTATACGGGACTCTATCGGAGAGCAGTACTTC. Protein product: CASSIRDSIGEQYF.

The chain links TRBV5-4 to TRBJ2-7, with TRBD2 matching over 9 bases. Germline values: CDR1 SGHNT, CDR2 YYREEE (reference sequence). The J segment lost 1 base and the V segment lost 3 bases, leaving 8 bases of the junction unmatched. The CDR3 length is 16 residues. The CDR3 coding sequence is TGTGCCAGCAGCTCCCTGGGTAGCGGGGGTTCCTACGAGCAGTACGTC. It codes for CASSSLGSGGSYEQYV.

This clone was observed once. The chain is built from TRBV30 and TRBJ2-1; tentatively, D is TRBD2 (7 bases). CDR1 is GTSNPN and CDR2 is SVGIG in the germline V gene (reference sequence). Trimming shortened V by 5 bases and J by 6 bases, and 17 bases separated the two germline ends. The CDR3 has 14 residues. This CDR3 reads CAWFGGRGANEQFF. CDR3 nucleotides: TGTGCCTGGTTCGGGGGGAGGGGGGCCAATGAGCAGTTCTTC.

This chain joins TRBV3-1 (or the pseudogene TRBV3-2) and TRBJ2-1; 12 bases are shared with TRBD2. V trimming: 4 bases; J trimming: 1 base; junction bases outside the gene matches: 8. The CDR3 runs to 18 residues. CDR1 is LGHDT, CDR2 YNNKEL, per germline (reference sequence). The CDR3 nucleotides read TGTGCCAGCAGCCTATTCCAGACTAGCGGGGGATCCTACAATGAGCAGTTCTTC. It codes for CASSLFQTSGGSYNEQFF.

V gene TRBV5-1 combines with J gene TRBJ1-3; no reliable D call. V was clipped by 6 bases and J by 2 bases, with 9 bases between them. CDR3 length: 13 amino acids. Germline CDR1 and CDR2: SGHRS and YFSETQ. CDR3 DNA: TGCGCCAGCATGGCGGGGACTGGAAACACCATATATTTT. It translates to CASMAGTGNTIYF. Variable domain in full (rest from reference TRBV5-1 and TRBJ1-3): KAGVTQTPRYLIKTRGQQVTLSCSPISGHRSVSWYQQTPGQGLQFLFEYFSETQRNKGNFPGRFSGRQFSNSRSEMNVSTLELGDSALYLCASMAGTGNTIYFGEGSWLTVV.

CDR3 sequence reads: CASKRKNNEKLFF. As DNA, the CDR3 is TGTGCCAGCAAGAGAAAGAATAATGAAAAACTGTTTTTT. The chain is built from TRBV27 and TRBJ1-4; unclear D gene. Trimming stripped 7 bases from V and 4 bases from J, with 10 bases between. The CDR3 totals 13 residues. Germline-derived CDR1 and CDR2 are MNHEY and SMNVEV (reference sequence).

This chain links TRBV2 with TRBJ2-4; 9 nucleotides align to TRBD1. The V and J ends lost 5 bases and 3 bases, in that order; junction bases with no gene match: 14. CDR1 is SNHLY, CDR2 FYNNEI, per germline. This CDR3 is built from 18 residues. CDR3 in DNA: TGTGCCAGCAGTCCCGGGACAGGGAAAACATACGGCAAAAACATTCAGTACTTC. Protein product: CASSPGTGKTYGKNIQYF.

This sequence joins TRBV6-6 and TRBJ1-5; D possibly corresponds to TRBD1 (5 bases). V dropped 6 bases and J dropped 1 base, with 13 bases sitting between them. The germline CDR1 and CDR2 sequences are MNHNY and SVGAGI (reference sequence). The CDR3 extends over 15 amino acids. This chain's CDR3 is CASSLQPGSNQPQHF. For the CDR3, the DNA is TGTGCCAGCAGCCTCCAACCAGGGAGCAATCAGCCCCAGCATTTT.

CDR3 amino acids: CASSETSETQYF. The CDR3 region has the DNA TGTGCCAGCAGTGAAACCAGTGAGACCCAGTACTTC. This chain connects TRBV2 to TRBJ2-5; D is uncertain. CDR3 length: 12 residues. Germline-derived CDR1 and CDR2 are SNHLY and FYNNEI. Trimming stripped 2 bases from V and 5 bases from J, with 6 bases between.

V usage is TRBV3-1 (or the pseudogene TRBV3-2) and J usage is TRBJ1-1; D unclear. Germline CDR1 and CDR2: LGHDT and YNNKEL (reference sequence). The CDR3 has 15 amino acids. V was trimmed by 0 bases and J by 5 bases, leaving 13 bases between them. CDR3 DNA sequence: TGTGCCAGCAGCCAAGATGATCCAGGACTTACTGAAGCTTTCTTT. Protein: CASSQDDPGLTEAFF.

The CDR3 DNA reads as TGTGCCAGCAGGGGGGGACAGGGCCCCTACAATGAGCAGTTCTTC. Its translation: CASRGGQGPYNEQFF. The V and J genes are TRBV5-4 and TRBJ2-1; 9 nucleotides align to TRBD1. In germline, CDR1 is SGHNT, CDR2 YYREEE (reference sequence). The V gene end was trimmed by 5 bases and the J gene end by 2 bases; junction bases not matched to a gene: 5. The CDR3 has 15 amino acids.

The chain uses TRBV19 and TRBJ2-7, with TRBD1 identical over 9 bases. The V gene's germline CDR1 is LNHDA and CDR2 SQIVND (reference sequence). CDR3 length equals 16 residues. Losses at the gene ends were 5 bases for V and 5 bases for J; bases not matched to a gene: 13. DNA for the CDR3: TGTGCCAGTAGTTTCAACAGGGGGCTCCCGAAGGACGAGCAGTACTTC. Protein sequence: CASSFNRGLPKDEQYF.